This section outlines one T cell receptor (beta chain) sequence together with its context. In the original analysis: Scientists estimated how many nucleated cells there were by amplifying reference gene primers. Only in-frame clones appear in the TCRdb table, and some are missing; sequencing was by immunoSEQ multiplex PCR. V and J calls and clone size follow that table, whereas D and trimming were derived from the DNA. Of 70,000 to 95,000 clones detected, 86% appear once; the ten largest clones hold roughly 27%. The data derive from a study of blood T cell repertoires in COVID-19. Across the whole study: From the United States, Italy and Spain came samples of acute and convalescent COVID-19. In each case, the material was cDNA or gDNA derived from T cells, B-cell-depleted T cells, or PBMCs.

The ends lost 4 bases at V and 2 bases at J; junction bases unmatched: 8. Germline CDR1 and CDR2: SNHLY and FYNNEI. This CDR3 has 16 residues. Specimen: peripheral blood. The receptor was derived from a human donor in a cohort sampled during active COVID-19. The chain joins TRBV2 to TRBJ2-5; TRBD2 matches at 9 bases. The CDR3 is CASSASSGEPQETQYF. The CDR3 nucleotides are TGTGCCAGCAGTGCTTCTAGCGGGGAACCACAAGAGACCCAGTACTTC.